This TCR beta chain was documented in a study of CD8 T cells in ankylosing spondylitis. Study-wide points: Within ankylosing spondylitis blood, a TCR beta motif made up of eight or nine highly homologous variants appeared to be characteristic. Those disease-linked clones were CD8+; they were also relatively rare in peripheral blood.

With molecular barcodes, quantitative 5'-RACE was used to make the TCR beta libraries. In TCRdb, the 5' RACE reads were re-called with MiXCR into one record per CDR3 protein. This table holds around 450,000 distinct CDR3 sequences, roughly 27% found once. This clonotype was counted many times. Its antigen remains unidentified. The J segment lost 5 bases and the V segment lost 4 bases, leaving 10 bases of the junction unmatched. Germline CDR1 SGHRS, CDR2 YFSETQ. CDR3 length: 16 amino acids. The source material was blood, either unsorted or a sorted T cell fraction (not recorded which). The source of this sequence is a male donor with ankylosing spondylitis. The chain carries TRBV5-1 and TRBJ2-1; TRBD2 matches at 9 bases. In nucleotides, the CDR3 is TGCGCCAGCAGCCCGGAGACTAGCGGATACAACAATGAGCAGTTCTTC. This translates into CASSPETSGYNNEQFF.